This record looks at one T cell receptor beta chain sequence and its context. Its antigen specificity is not known. No clone much larger than this one lies a single base away; base qualities are absent. The intended sense of this specimen's time point label: cells obtained before transplantation from donor or recipient. CD3+CD4+ and CD3+CD8+ populations were FACS-sorted from unstimulated pre-transplant donor and recipient cells taken from spleen or lymph nodes. These data originate in a study of graft-versus-host responses after intestinal transplantation (dated by TCRdb to about 2021). Concerning the study at large: Recipients received multivisceral, liver-intestinal, or isolated intestinal transplants. Every recipient was given anti-thymocyte globulin induction, then maintenance tacrolimus and steroids for approximately 3 years. After intestinal transplantation, graft-versus-host and host-versus-graft alloreactive T cell clones were followed in the graft, circulation and bone marrow using bulk TCR-beta CDR3 sequencing. To identify alloreactive clones, pre-transplant mixed lymphocyte reaction products were sequenced and compared with unstimulated pre-transplant donor and recipient T cells. Of the 20 to 30 intestinal transplant recipients enrolled in the cohort, one of whom was a retransplant, 3 patients without pretransplant specimens were excluded. A peak of at least 4% donor T cells among recipient peripheral blood mononuclear cells was the definition used for donor T cell macrochimerism. Instead of going to the commercial service, samples from a few later patients were sequenced in-house on an Illumina MiSeq and processed with MiXCR.

The research as a whole found: GvH clones were detected in recipient bone marrow, and some of these GvH clones were observed earlier in ileal mucosa or blood, consistent with an intestinal mucosal origin. Conclusions were limited by the relatively low number and heterogeneity of intestinal transplant patients. Patients with donor T cell macrochimerism had high GvH to HvG T cell clonal ratios in their allografts. Early after transplant, peak levels of circulating GvH clones were found to be associated with declines in HvG clones.

Receptors were amplified or captured by the immunoSEQ multiplex PCR assay. For most patients, genomic DNA was isolated with the Qiagen DNeasy Blood and Tissue Kit and shipped frozen to Adaptive Biotechnologies for TCR sequencing. Adaptive Biotechnologies carried out high-throughput TCR-beta CDR3 sequencing of genomic DNA for most patients. The authors' analysis ran thus. Adaptive's ImmunoSEQ software was the source of the TCR sequencing data for roughly 19 patients, while a few other patients were processed with MiXCR and VDJtools. To correct CD4 versus CD8 sorting errors, sequences present in both subsets at a frequency ratio below 5:1 were removed. CDR3 nucleotide sequences shared between donor and recipient were removed because the origin of such sequences could not be assigned. Alloreactive clones required at least 2-fold expansion over unstimulated cells and minimum CFSE-low frequency of 0.002% (template counts) or 0.001% (read counts). Clones were considered mappable if detected in sequenced pre-transplant spleen, lymph node, or MLR CFSE-low populations of the donor or recipient. Cumulative frequency of alloreactive clones was calculated as a percentage of all sequences weighted by copy number. Drawn from immuneACCESS, this table holds only the in-frame rearrangements with V and J called that TCRdb kept. Clones are partly lost; checked studies trace under half to an unresolved V gene and leave the rest unexplained. That table is the source of V, J and clone size, and D and trimming were worked out from the DNA. The table for this sample lists 84,000 or so clones; roughly 80% of them were counted only once. The ten largest clonotypes hold around 0.8% of the sample.

This TCR was sampled from a human donor who received an intestinal transplant. The sequencing here drew on unstimulated CD4+ T cells sorted from spleen or lymph node cells, taken before intestinal transplant.

The DNA sequence reads TGTGCCATCAGCTTCCAGACTGGTTTCACCGGGGAGCTGTTTTTT. It is translated as CAISFQTGFTGELFF. The V gene is TRBV10-3 and the J gene is TRBJ2-2; no confident D gene assignment can be made. The CDR3, from cysteine to phenylalanine, totals 15 residues. CDR3 DNA is the only sequence kept; it has 45 bases, read in frame from the first base. V loses 6 bases, J loses 4 bases, and the germline ends lie 15 bases apart. From the germline V gene, CDR1 is ENHRY and CDR2 is SYGVKD.